These 6 T cell receptor beta chains were sequenced from one sample in a study of blood T cell repertoires in COVID-19. Sequencing used immunoSEQ multiplex PCR; TCRdb keeps in-frame clones, though not all of them. This sample has over 450,000 clones, with 89% found just once. The sample taken for sequencing was peripheral blood. These receptors were collected from a man between 18 and 35 years old with COVID-19, enrolled during active disease.

The chain joins TRBV21-1 to TRBJ1-2; the table's D call TRBD1 went unverified against the DNA. TRBV21-1 is annotated as a pseudogene. This CDR3 has 10 residues. CDR3 in amino acids: CASGLKGYTF. CDR3 DNA sequence: TGTGCCTCAGGGTTAAAAGGCTACACCTTC.

The genes are TRBV11-3 and TRBJ1-1; the D gene is possibly TRBD1 (6 bases). The CDR3 loop spans 13 amino acids. V was cut by 4 bases and J by 0 bases, with 6 bases left in between. Germline CDR1 reads SGHNT; CDR2 reads YENEEA. As DNA, the CDR3 is TGTGCCAGCAGCTGGGACATGAACACTGAAGCTTTCTTT. This gives the protein CASSWDMNTEAFF.

A few counts support this clone. The CDR3 spells CASRPNRGGDNEQFF. For the CDR3, the DNA is TGTGCCAGCAGACCTAACAGGGGTGGTGACAATGAGCAGTTCTTC. The chain employs TRBV6-6 and TRBJ2-1, with 7 bases matching TRBD1. Germline assignment: CDR1 MNHNY and CDR2 SVGAGI (reference sequence). The CDR3 is 15 residues long. Trimming removed 6 bases from V and 5 bases from J; junction bases left unmatched: 10.

In regard to this clone: Other DNA variants within this sample encode the same CDR3. The genes are TRBV29-1 and TRBJ2-7; D call uncertain. Per the germline V gene, CDR1 is SQVTM and CDR2 is ANQGSEA. This CDR3 contains 11 residues. V lost 4 bases and J lost 3, with 7 bases in between. In DNA, the CDR3 is TGCAGCGTTGTCGTCAGCTACGAGCAGTACTTC. Translation gives CSVVVSYEQYF.

The chain joins TRBV5-1 to TRBJ2-1; D perhaps matches TRBD1 (5 bases). The germline V gene has CDR1 SGHRS and CDR2 YFSETQ. CDR3 length: 12 residues. V dropped 6 bases and J dropped 8 bases, with 12 bases sitting between them. DNA of the CDR3: TGCGCCAGCATTGGGGCAGAACATGAGCAGTTCTTC. This gives the protein CASIGAEHEQFF.

The chain recombines TRBV19 with TRBJ2-2; TRBD1 is a possible D gene (5 bases). Trimming stripped 7 bases from V and 6 bases from J, with 9 bases between. The CDR3 length is 12 residues. From germline, CDR1 is LNHDA and CDR2 SQIVND (reference sequence). The CDR3 DNA is TGTGCCAGTATGTTACAGGCCGGGGAGCTGTTTTTT. Its translation: CASMLQAGELFF.